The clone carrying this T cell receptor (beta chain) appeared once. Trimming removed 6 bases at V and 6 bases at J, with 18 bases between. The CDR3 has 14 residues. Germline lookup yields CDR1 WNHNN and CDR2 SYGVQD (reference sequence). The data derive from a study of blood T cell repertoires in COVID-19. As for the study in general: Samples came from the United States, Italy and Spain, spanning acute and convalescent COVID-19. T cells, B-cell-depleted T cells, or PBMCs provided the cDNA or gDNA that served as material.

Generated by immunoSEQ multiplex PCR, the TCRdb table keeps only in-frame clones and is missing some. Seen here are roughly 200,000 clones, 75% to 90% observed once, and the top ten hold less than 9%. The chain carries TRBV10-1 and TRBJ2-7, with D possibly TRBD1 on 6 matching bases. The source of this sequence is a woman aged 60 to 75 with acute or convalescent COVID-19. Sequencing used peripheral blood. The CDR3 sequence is CASRASGQGSEQYF. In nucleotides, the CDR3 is TGCGCCAGCAGGGCGTCGGGGCAGGGGTCCGAGCAGTACTTC.